Below, 25 T cell receptor beta chains from the same sample are listed, as sequenced in a study of cytomegalovirus exposure and HLA in healthy donors. The protocol was immunoSEQ multiplex PCR, while the TCRdb copy is restricted to in-frame clones and leaves out a portion. The sample carries 90,000 to 120,000 clones, around 85% recorded once. Sequenced sample: PBMCs. The origin of the receptors is a woman between 18 and 29 years old in good health and CMV-seronegative.

In its sample, this clone was seen a few times. V gene TRBV5-6 combines with J gene TRBJ2-4; TRBD2 matches 7 bases. Trimming took 2 bases from V and 9 from J; bases not matched to a gene: 11. CDR3 length: 15 amino acids. The germline CDR1 and CDR2 sequences are SGHDT and YYEEEE. The CDR3 nucleotides are TGTGCCAGCAGCTTTCTGGAGCAGGGAGGGGCCATTCAGTACTTC. Translated: CASSFLEQGGAIQYF.

The V gene is TRBV6-1, the J gene TRBJ1-3; D gene ambiguous. The CDR3 covers 12 residues. Germline CDR1 and CDR2: MNHNS and SASEGT. The ends were cut back, 4 bases at V and 15 bases at J, with 16 bases in the middle. The CDR3, as DNA: TGTGCCAGCAGTGGATCCATGGAGTTGGAATATTTT. Protein sequence: CASSGSMELEYF.

V usage is TRBV27 and J usage is TRBJ2-5; 8 positions match TRBD1. After removal of 4 bases from V and 5 bases from J, the junction contained 9 bases not matched to a gene. The germline gives CDR1 MNHEY, CDR2 SMNVEV (reference sequence). This CDR3 region has 15 residues. In DNA form, the CDR3 reads TGTGCCAGCAGTTGGCGGACAGGGAGTGATGAGACCCAGTACTTC. This translates into CASSWRTGSDETQYF.

V is TRBV5-5 and J is TRBJ1-1; D is unclear. CDR3 size: 15 residues. V dropped 6 bases and J dropped 3 bases, with 18 bases sitting between them. Germline CDR1 and CDR2: SGHKS and YYEKEE (reference sequence). The chain's CDR3 is CASTLDLAAYTEAFF. DNA for the CDR3: TGTGCCAGCACCCTTGACCTGGCAGCGTACACTGAAGCTTTCTTT.

This sequence joins TRBV9 and TRBJ2-7; 7 bases line up with TRBD1. V was clipped by 2 bases and J by 6 bases; unmatched bases: 5. Germline lookup yields CDR1 SGDLS and CDR2 YYNGEE. This CDR3 has 13 residues. CDR3 DNA: TGTGCCAGCAGCGTTCAACACAGGGGCGAGCAGTACTTC. This translates into CASSVQHRGEQYF.

CDR3 DNA: TGTGCCAGCAGCAAAGACAGGGGGCGGAATCAGCCCCAGCATTTT. Its protein product is CASSKDRGRNQPQHF. The genes are TRBV21-1 and TRBJ1-5; the DNA was not compared with TRBD1, the D call given in the table. TRBV21-1 is reported as a pseudogene. CDR3 length equals 15 residues.

This chain joins TRBV5-6 and TRBJ2-3; tentatively, D is TRBD2 (6 bases). V lost 2 bases and J lost 6, with 10 bases in between. CDR1 SGHDT and CDR2 YYEEEE come from the germline V gene. The CDR3 spans 13 residues. The CDR3 spells CASSFRRGDTQYF. The DNA of the CDR3 is TGTGCCAGCAGCTTCCGCCGGGGGGATACGCAGTATTTT.

This sequence joins TRBV5-8 and TRBJ2-7, with 7 bases aligning to TRBD2. J gave up 4 bases and V 0 bases, and 7 bases lay outside the gene matches. This CDR3 is 15 amino acids long. Germline CDR1 SGHTS, CDR2 YDEGEE. In nucleotides, the CDR3 is TGTGCCAGCAGCTTGGATGGGGGGGGAACTTACGAGCAGTACTTC. Protein: CASSLDGGGTYEQYF.

The J gene is TRBJ2-1, the V gene TRBV2; 7 bases line up with TRBD1. Germline CDR1 SNHLY, CDR2 FYNNEI. The junction had 13 bases not matched to a gene; V was cut back by 2 bases and J by 6 bases. CDR3 length: 17 amino acids. CDR3 loop: CASSEWVDREGGNEQFF. CDR3 sequence (DNA): TGTGCCAGCAGTGAATGGGTCGACAGGGAAGGGGGCAATGAGCAGTTCTTC.

The chain employs TRBV6-6 and TRBJ2-5; D ambiguous. In germline, CDR1 is MNHNY, CDR2 SVGAGI (reference sequence). V was cut by 6 bases and J by 1 base, with 12 bases left in between. This CDR3 contains 14 residues. The CDR3 nucleotides are TGTGCCAGCAGCCCGACTGGAATCCAAGAGACCCAGTACTTC. Amino acid sequence: CASSPTGIQETQYF.

The chain recombines TRBV2 with TRBJ2-3; 10 bases agree with TRBD2. Trimming took 10 bases from V and 2 from J; bases not matched to a gene: 9. The germline V gene has CDR1 SNHLY and CDR2 FYNNEI. The CDR3 runs 15 residues. The chain's CDR3 is CANSGTSDYTDTQYF. In DNA form, the CDR3 reads TGTGCCAACTCCGGGACTAGCGACTACACAGATACGCAGTATTTT.

The chain uses TRBV11-2 and TRBJ2-3, with D possibly being TRBD2 (6 bases). The CDR3 loop spans 13 amino acids. Deletions cut 1 base from V and 5 bases from J, with 7 bases between. Germline CDR1 SGHAT, CDR2 FQNNGV. The CDR3 sequence is CASSLGLVDTQYF. Here the CDR3 DNA reads TGTGCCAGCAGCTTAGGACTAGTAGATACGCAGTATTTT.

The chain carries TRBV15 and TRBJ2-4; 9 bases fit TRBD2. The CDR3 contains 16 residues. Germline-derived CDR1 and CDR2 are LNHNV and YYDKDF (reference sequence). V lost 0 bases, J lost 6 bases, and 6 bases stayed unmatched. CDR3 protein: CATSREVSGGGNIQYF. CDR3 nucleotide sequence: TGTGCCACCAGCAGAGAGGTTAGCGGGGGAGGAAACATTCAGTACTTC. Complete variable domain (other parts from reference TRBV15 and TRBJ2-4): DAMVIQNPRYQVTQFGKPVTLSCSQTLNHNVMYWYQQKSSQAPKLLFHYYDKDFNNEADTPDNFQSRRPNTSFCFLDIRSPGLGDTAMYLCATSREVSGGGNIQYFGAGTRLSVL.

This chain links TRBV9 with TRBJ2-7; TRBD1 aligns across 7 bases. The V segment lost 0 bases and the J segment 1 base; nucleotides outside the gene matches: 1. CDR1 and CDR2 (germline): SGDLS, YYNGEE. The CDR3 has 14 amino acids. The CDR3 is CASSVGDRSYEQYF. CDR3 nucleotides: TGTGCCAGCAGCGTAGGGGACAGATCCTACGAGCAGTACTTC.

V gene TRBV6-1 combines with J gene TRBJ2-3; D unresolved. The CDR3 consists of 14 residues. The ends were cut back, 1 base at V and 4 bases at J, with 9 bases in the middle. CDR1 MNHNS and CDR2 SASEGT come from the germline V gene. CDR3 in amino acids: CASSEGGSADTQYF. CDR3 bases: TGTGCCAGCAGTGAAGGAGGTTCGGCAGATACGCAGTATTTT.

This sequence joins TRBV29-1 and TRBJ1-6, with 9 bases aligning to TRBD1. The trim removed 5 bases at V and 9 bases at J, leaving 5 bases unmatched. This CDR3 has 13 residues. Germline-derived CDR1 and CDR2 are SQVTM and ANQGSEA. This CDR3 reads CSVREDRGSPLHF. CDR3 nucleotide sequence: TGCAGCGTTAGAGAGGACAGGGGTTCACCCCTCCACTTT.

Here the CDR3 reads CAWSRSGNSYNEQFF. The CDR3 nucleotides are TGTGCCTGGAGTAGGAGCGGCAACTCCTACAATGAGCAGTTCTTC. This chain joins TRBV30 and TRBJ2-1, with D possibly being TRBD2 (5 bases). The CDR3 loop spans 15 amino acids. From germline, CDR1 is GTSNPN and CDR2 SVGIG (reference sequence). V dropped 2 bases and J dropped 0 bases, with 11 bases sitting between them.

The chain combines TRBV6-1 with TRBJ2-1; 14 positions agree with TRBD2. J was trimmed by 9 bases and V by 4 bases; bases with no gene match: 8. The CDR3 has 16 residues. CDR1 and CDR2 from the germline V gene are MNHNS and SASEGT. The CDR3 sequence: CASSGLAGGRGVEQFF. CDR3 bases: TGTGCCAGCAGTGGACTAGCGGGGGGGCGGGGCGTTGAGCAGTTCTTC.

The chain joins TRBV5-4 to TRBJ2-7; TRBD1 aligns across 9 bases. Germline CDR1 is SGHNT and CDR2 is YYREEE (reference sequence). V shed 4 bases, J shed 3 bases, and the junction held 5 bases outside the gene matches. The CDR3 extends over 14 amino acids. The CDR3 loop reads CASSRDRVGYEQYF. The DNA of the CDR3 is TGTGCCAGCAGCCGGGACAGGGTGGGCTACGAGCAGTACTTC.

The chain couples TRBV10-3 to TRBJ2-7; 7 positions agree with TRBD1. Germline loops: CDR1 ENHRY, CDR2 SYGVKD. This CDR3 has 13 amino acids. V shed 6 bases and J 3 bases; nucleotides not matched to a gene: 5. CDR3 in DNA: TGTGCCATCAGCGCCGGGACAGACTACGAGCAGTACTTC. Protein product: CAISAGTDYEQYF.

The chain is built from TRBV2 and TRBJ1-6; 7 bases line up with TRBD1. Germline-derived CDR1 and CDR2 are SNHLY and FYNNEI. The V gene end was trimmed by 6 bases and the J gene end by 7 bases; junction bases not matched to a gene: 6. The CDR3 has 14 residues. The CDR3 DNA sequence: TGTGCCAGCAGGGGGAAGGGGGCAAATTCACCCCTCCACTTT. Translating gives CASRGKGANSPLHF.

The gene calls are TRBV5-6 and TRBJ2-7; 11 bases match TRBD2. V lost 3 bases and J lost 2; bases outside the gene matches: 7. The CDR3 consists of 16 residues. From germline, CDR1 is SGHDT and CDR2 YYEEEE. CDR3 sequence (DNA): TGTGCCAGCAGCTCCCCCACTAGCGGGGGTACCTACGAGCAGTACTTC. Translating it yields CASSSPTSGGTYEQYF.

The genes are TRBV29-1 and TRBJ2-5, with 8 bases aligning to TRBD2. V lost 3 bases and J lost 4; bases outside the gene matches: 10. The germline CDR1 and CDR2 sequences are SQVTM and ANQGSEA. The CDR3 covers 15 residues. CDR3 residues: CSVDIQRGLGETQYF. The CDR3 bases are TGCAGCGTTGATATACAGCGGGGGCTGGGAGAGACCCAGTACTTC.

This clone was recorded once. This sequence joins TRBV4-2 and TRBJ1-5, with 8 bases that match TRBD1. This CDR3 spans 15 amino acids. Germline assignment: CDR1 LGHNA and CDR2 YNFKEQ. V shed 3 bases and J 7 bases; nucleotides not matched to a gene: 8. CDR3 amino acids: CASSQMTGEGQPQHF. CDR3 coding DNA: TGTGCCAGCAGCCAGATGACAGGGGAGGGGCAGCCCCAGCATTTT.

This chain uses TRBV27 with TRBJ1-6; TRBD1 agrees at 7 bases. The CDR3 spans 17 residues. Germline V CDR1 and CDR2: MNHEY, SMNVEV (reference sequence). J lost 6 bases, V lost 6 bases, and 14 bases had no gene match. Here the CDR3 reads CASSKTQSRDSNSPLHF. The DNA of the CDR3 is TGTGCCAGCAGCAAAACTCAAAGCCGGGACAGTAATTCACCCCTCCACTTT.